The clone carrying this TCR beta chain has at least ten counts. The antigen is not known. Unique molecular identifiers were incorporated when the TCRbeta library was constructed. TCRdb processed the PCR reads anew with MiXCR; each CDR3 protein has one entry. Counted here are approximately 32,000 distinct CDR3 sequences, about 6.7% occurring once; the ten biggest clones make up 27%. This sample was taken from a study of T-cell reconstitution after alpha-beta-depleted transplantation in children. Study observations and caveats: The authors attributed T-cell counts and diversity one year after transplant mostly to newly produced T cells. Expanded graft clones numbering several hundred reportedly gave rise to alpha-beta T cells about two months after transplant.

Trimming stripped 5 bases from V and 0 bases from J, with 8 bases between. Germline V CDR1 and CDR2: SQVTM, ANQGSEA. This CDR3 has 13 amino acids. This clonotype was obtained from a child under three years old who had a stem cell transplant for acute myeloid leukemia, so the T cells may come from the graft donor. This chain connects TRBV29-1 to TRBJ2-1; no reliable D call. The specimen was peripheral blood, collected 60 days after TCRalphabeta/CD19-depleted stem cell transplant. CDR3 DNA sequence: TGCAGCGTTAGTCAGAGCTCCTACAATGAGCAGTTCTTC. Protein: CSVSQSSYNEQFF.